This T cell receptor beta chain appears in the sequencing data of a study of T-cell memory formation after mild COVID-19. The CDR3 covers 11 residues. Germline V gene data show CDR1 as SGHRS and CDR2 as YFSETQ. V dropped 7 bases and J dropped 6 bases, with 7 bases sitting between them. TCRdb reprocessed the 5' RACE reads via MiXCR and lists one record per CDR3 protein. The table lists around 200,000 distinct CDR3 sequences, about a fifth of them singletons. This clonotype has at least ten counts. The chain carries TRBV5-1 and TRBJ2-2; tentatively, D is TRBD2 (6 bases). The specimen was PBMCs or a T cell subset sorted from them (not recorded which). This sequence was found in an adult woman who had mild COVID-19 (a few samples of this study predate the infection). Cell type and time point are not known. The CDR3 nucleotides read TGCGCCAGCTGGGAGGCCGGGGAGCTGTTTTTT. As protein: CASWEAGELFF.